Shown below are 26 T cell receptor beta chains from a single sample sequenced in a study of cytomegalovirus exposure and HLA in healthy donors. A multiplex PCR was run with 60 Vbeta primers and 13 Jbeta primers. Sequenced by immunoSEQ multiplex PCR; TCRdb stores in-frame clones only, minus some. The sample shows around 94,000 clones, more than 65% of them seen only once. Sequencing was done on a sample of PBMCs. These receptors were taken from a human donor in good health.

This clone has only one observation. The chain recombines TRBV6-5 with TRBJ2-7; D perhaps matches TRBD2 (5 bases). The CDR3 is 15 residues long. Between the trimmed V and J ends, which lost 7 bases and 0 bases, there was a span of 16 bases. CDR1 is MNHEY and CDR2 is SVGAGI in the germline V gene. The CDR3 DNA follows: TGTGCCAGCACCAAAATGGGTACTAGCTCCTACGAGCAGTACTTC. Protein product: CASTKMGTSSYEQYF.

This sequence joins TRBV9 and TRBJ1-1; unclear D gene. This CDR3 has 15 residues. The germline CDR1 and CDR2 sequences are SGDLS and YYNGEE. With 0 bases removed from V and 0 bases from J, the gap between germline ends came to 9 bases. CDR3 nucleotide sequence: TGTGCCAGCAGCGTAGCGGGAGAGCTGAACACTGAAGCTTTCTTT. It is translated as CASSVAGELNTEAFF.

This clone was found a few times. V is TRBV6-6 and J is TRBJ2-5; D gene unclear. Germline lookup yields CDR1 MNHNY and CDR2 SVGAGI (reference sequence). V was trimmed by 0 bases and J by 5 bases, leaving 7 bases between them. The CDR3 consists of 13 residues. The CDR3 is CASSYSSTETQYF. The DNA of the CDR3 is TGTGCCAGCAGTTACTCGAGCACCGAGACCCAGTACTTC.

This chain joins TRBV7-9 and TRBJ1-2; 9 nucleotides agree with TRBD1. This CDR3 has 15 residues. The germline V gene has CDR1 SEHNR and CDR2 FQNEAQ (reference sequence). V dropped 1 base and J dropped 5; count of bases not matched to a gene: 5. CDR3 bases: TGTGCCAGCAGCTTAGGCACGGGACAGGGTTATGGCTACACCTTC. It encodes CASSLGTGQGYGYTF.

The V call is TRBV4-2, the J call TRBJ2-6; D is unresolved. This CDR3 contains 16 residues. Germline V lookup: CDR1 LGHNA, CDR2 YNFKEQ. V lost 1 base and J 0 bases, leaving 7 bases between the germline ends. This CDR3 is CASSQGGYSGANVLTF. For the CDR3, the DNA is TGTGCCAGCAGCCAAGGCGGCTACTCTGGGGCCAACGTCCTGACTTTC.

The CDR3 protein is CASSLRDRVGNEQFF. For the CDR3, the DNA is TGTGCCAGCAGCCTCCGGGACAGGGTAGGCAATGAGCAGTTCTTC. The chain carries TRBV5-4 and TRBJ2-1, with 9 bases that match TRBD1. The trim removed 4 bases at V and 6 bases at J, leaving 8 bases unmatched. This CDR3 is built from 15 residues. Germline lookup yields CDR1 SGHNT and CDR2 YYREEE (reference sequence).

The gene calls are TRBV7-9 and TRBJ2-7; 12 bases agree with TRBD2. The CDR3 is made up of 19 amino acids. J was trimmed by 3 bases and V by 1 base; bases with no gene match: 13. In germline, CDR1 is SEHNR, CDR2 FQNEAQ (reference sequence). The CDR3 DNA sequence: TGTGCCAGCAGCTTAGAGGGGCCGGTGACTAGCGGGAGATTCTACGAGCAGTACTTC. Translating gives CASSLEGPVTSGRFYEQYF.

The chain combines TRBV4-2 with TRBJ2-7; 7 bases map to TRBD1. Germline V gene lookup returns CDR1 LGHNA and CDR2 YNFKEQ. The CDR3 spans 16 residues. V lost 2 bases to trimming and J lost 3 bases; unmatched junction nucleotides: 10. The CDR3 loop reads CASSQTRTGGLYEQYF. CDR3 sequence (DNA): TGTGCCAGCAGCCAAACACGGACAGGTGGTCTCTACGAGCAGTACTTC.

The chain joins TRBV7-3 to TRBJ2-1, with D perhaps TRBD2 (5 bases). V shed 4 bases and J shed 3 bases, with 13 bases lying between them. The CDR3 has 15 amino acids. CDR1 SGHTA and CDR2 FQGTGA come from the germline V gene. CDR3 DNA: TGTGCCAGCAGCTCCCAAGCGGTAGGCTACAATGAGCAGTTCTTC. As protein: CASSSQAVGYNEQFF.

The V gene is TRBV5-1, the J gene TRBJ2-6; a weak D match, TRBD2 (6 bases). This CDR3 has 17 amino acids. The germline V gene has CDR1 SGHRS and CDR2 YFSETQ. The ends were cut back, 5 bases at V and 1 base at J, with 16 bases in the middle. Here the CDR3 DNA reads TGCGCCAGCAGAGGAGGGGACGCTCCTTCTGGGGCCAACGTCCTGACTTTC. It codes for CASRGGDAPSGANVLTF.

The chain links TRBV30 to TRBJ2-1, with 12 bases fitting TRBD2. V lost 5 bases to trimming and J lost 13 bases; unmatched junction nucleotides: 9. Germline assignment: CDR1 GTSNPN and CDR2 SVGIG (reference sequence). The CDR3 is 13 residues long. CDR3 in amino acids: CAWASGTSGSQFF. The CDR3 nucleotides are TGTGCCTGGGCCTCCGGGACTAGCGGGTCCCAGTTCTTC.

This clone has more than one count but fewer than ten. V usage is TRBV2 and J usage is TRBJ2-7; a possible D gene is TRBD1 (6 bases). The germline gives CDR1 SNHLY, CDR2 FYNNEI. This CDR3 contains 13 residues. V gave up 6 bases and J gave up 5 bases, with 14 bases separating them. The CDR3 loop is CASRPGASNEQYF. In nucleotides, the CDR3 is TGTGCCAGCAGACCAGGGGCTTCGAACGAGCAGTACTTC. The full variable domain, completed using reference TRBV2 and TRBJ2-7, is EPEVTQTPSHQVTQMGQEVILRCVPISNHLYFYWYRQILGQKVEFLVSFYNNEISEKSEIFDDQFSVERPDGSNFTLKIRSTKLEDSAMYFCASRPGASNEQYFGPGTRLTVT.

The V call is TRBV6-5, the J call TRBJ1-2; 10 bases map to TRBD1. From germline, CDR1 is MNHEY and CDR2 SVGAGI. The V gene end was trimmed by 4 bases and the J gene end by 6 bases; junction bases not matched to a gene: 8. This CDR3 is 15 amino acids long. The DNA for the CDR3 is TGTGCCAGCAGTTGCTCCGGAGGGACAGGGGATGGCTACACCTTC. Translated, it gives CASSCSGGTGDGYTF.

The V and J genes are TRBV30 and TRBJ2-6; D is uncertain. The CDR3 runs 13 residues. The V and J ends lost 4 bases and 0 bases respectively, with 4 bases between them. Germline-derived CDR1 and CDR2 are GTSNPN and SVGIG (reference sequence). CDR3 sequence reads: CAWTSSGANVLTF. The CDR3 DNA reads TGTGCCTGGACTAGCTCTGGGGCCAACGTCCTGACTTTC.

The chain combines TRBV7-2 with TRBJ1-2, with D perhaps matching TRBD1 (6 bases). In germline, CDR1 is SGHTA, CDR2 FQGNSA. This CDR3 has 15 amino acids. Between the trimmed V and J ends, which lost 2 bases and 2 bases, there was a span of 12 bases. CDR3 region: CASSLMQGQNYGYTF. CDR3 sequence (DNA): TGTGCCAGCAGCTTAATGCAGGGGCAGAACTATGGCTACACCTTC.

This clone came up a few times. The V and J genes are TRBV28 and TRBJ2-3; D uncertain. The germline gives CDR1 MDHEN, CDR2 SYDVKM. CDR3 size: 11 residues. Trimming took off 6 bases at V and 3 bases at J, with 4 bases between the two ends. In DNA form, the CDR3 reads TGTGCCAGCAGGACAACAGATACGCAGTATTTT. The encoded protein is CASRTTDTQYF.

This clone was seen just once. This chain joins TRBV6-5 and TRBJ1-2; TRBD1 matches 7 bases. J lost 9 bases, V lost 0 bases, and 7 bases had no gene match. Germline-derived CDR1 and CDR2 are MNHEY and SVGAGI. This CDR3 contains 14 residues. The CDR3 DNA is TGTGCCAGCAGTTACTCCGGACAGGAAGGAAGCTACACCTTC. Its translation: CASSYSGQEGSYTF.

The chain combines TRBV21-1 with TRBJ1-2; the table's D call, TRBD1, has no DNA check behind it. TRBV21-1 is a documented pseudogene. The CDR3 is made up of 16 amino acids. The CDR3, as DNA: TGTGCCAGCAGCAAAAGCTGGGACAGGCCCTCCTATGGCTACACCTTC. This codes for CASSKSWDRPSYGYTF.

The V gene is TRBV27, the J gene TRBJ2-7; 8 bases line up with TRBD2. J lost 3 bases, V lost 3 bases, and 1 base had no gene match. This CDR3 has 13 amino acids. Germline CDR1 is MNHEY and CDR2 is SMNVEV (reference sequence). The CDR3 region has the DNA TGTGCCAGCAGTTTGGGACTAGTCTACGAGCAGTACTTC. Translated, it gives CASSLGLVYEQYF.

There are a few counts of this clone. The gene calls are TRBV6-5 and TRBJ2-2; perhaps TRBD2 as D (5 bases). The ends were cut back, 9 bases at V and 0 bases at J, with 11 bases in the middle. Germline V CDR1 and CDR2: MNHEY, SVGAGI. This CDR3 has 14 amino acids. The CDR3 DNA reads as TGTGCCAGTCGGACTTCCTCGAACACCGGGGAGCTGTTTTTT. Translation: CASRTSSNTGELFF.

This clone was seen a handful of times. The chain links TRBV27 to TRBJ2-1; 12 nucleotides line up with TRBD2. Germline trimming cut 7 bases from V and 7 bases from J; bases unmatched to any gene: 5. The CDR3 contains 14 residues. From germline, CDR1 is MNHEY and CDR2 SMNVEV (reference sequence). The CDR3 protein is CASTGLAGGNEQFF. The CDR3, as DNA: TGTGCCAGCACGGGGCTAGCGGGGGGGAATGAGCAGTTCTTC.

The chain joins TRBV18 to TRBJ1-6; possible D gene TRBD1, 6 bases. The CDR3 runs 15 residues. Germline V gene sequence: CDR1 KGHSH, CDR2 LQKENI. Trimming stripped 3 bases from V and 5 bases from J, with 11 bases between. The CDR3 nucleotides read TGTGCCAGCTCACCTTCGACAGGAAATAATTCACCCCTCCACTTT. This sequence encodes CASSPSTGNNSPLHF.

This CDR3 reads CSVDGQGFYGYTF. CDR3 bases: TGCAGCGTTGACGGACAGGGTTTCTATGGCTACACCTTC. The chain carries TRBV29-1 and TRBJ1-2; 8 bases fit TRBD1. V lost 3 bases, J lost 4 bases, and 4 bases stayed unmatched. This CDR3 comprises 13 residues. CDR1 and CDR2 (germline): SQVTM, ANQGSEA.

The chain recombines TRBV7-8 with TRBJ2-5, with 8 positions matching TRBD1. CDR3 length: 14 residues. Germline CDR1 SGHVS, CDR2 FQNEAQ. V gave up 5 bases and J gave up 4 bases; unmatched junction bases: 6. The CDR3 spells CASSALRGRETQYF. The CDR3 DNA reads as TGTGCCAGCAGCGCCCTCAGGGGGCGAGAGACCCAGTACTTC.

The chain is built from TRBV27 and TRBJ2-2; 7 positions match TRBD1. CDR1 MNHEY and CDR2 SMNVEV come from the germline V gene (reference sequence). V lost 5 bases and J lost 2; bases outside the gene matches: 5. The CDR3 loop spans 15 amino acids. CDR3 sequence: CASSNRQGNTGELFF. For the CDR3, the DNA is TGTGCCAGCAGTAACAGACAGGGTAACACCGGGGAGCTGTTTTTT.

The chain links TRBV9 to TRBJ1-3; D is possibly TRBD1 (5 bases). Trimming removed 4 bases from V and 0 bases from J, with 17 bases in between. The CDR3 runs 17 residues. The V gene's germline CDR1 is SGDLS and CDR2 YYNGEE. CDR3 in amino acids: CASSPSGLPSSGNTIYF. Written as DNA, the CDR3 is TGTGCCAGCAGCCCATCGGGACTCCCGTCCTCTGGAAACACCATATATTTT.